This T cell receptor beta chain was captured by sequencing in a study of shared clonotypes between healthy human individuals. TCRdb's copy holds only in-frame clones and misses some; the assay was immunoSEQ multiplex PCR. This table has under 2.5 million clones, about 90% appearing once. Trimming removed 1 base from V and 0 bases from J, with 13 bases in between. The CDR3 totals 16 residues. CDR1 is MNHNS, CDR2 SASEGT, per germline. Material for sequencing was naive CD4+ T cells from PBMCs. Subset here: CD45RA+ positively selected. The chain combines TRBV6-1 with TRBJ2-7; D uncertain. The TCR comes from a man between 18 and 35 years old in good health. Some clones in this sample may be carry-over from other donors' samples. CDR3 sequence reads: CASSEGGSRGSYEQYF. CDR3 nucleotides: TGTGCCAGCAGTGAAGGGGGAAGCCGCGGCTCCTACGAGCAGTACTTC.